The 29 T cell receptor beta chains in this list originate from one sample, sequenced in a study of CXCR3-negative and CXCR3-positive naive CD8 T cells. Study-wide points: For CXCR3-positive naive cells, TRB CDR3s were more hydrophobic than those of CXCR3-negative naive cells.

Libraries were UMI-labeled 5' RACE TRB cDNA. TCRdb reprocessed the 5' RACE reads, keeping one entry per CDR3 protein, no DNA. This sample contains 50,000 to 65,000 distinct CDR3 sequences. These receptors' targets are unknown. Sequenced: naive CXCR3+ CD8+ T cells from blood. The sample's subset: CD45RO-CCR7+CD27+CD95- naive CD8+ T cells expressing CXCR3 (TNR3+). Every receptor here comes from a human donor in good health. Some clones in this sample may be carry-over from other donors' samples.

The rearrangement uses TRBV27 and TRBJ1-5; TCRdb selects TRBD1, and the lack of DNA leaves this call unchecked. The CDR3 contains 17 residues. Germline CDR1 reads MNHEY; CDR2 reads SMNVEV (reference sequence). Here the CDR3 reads CASSLSPTAYSNQPQHF.

CDR3 loop: CATSRDYSGADEAFF. The chain recombines TRBV15 with TRBJ1-1; checking the TCRdb D call of TRBD1 is not possible without DNA. The CDR3 spans 15 residues. Germline V CDR1 and CDR2: LNHNV, YYDKDF (reference sequence).

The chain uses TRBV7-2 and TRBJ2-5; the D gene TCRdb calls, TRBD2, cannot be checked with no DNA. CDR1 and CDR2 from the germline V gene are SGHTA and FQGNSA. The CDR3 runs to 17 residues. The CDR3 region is CASSPGLAGETEETQYF.

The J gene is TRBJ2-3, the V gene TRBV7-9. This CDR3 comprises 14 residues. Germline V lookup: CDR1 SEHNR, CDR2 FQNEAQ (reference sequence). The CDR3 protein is CASSLVGSAHPQYF. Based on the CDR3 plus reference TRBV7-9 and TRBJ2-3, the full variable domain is DTGVSQNPRHKITKRGQNVTFRCDPISEHNRLYWYRQTLGQGPEFLTYFQNEAQLEKSRLLSDRFSAERPKGSFSTLEIQRTEQGDSAMYLCASSLVGSAHPQYFGPGTRLTVL.

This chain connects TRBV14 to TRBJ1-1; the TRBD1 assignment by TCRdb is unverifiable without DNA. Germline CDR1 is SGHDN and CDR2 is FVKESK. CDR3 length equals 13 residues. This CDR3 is CASSLGQRTEAFF.

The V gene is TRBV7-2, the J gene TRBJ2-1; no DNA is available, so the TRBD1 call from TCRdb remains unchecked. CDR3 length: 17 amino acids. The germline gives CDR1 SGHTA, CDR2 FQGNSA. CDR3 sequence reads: CASSLDRSRFTYNEQFF.

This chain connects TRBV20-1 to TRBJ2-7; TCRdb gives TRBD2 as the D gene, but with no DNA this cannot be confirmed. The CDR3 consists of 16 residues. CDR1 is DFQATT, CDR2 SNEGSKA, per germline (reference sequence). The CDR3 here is CSARTRLAGEKYEQYF.

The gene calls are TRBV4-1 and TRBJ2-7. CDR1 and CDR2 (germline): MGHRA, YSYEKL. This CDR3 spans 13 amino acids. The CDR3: CASSQESTYEQYF.

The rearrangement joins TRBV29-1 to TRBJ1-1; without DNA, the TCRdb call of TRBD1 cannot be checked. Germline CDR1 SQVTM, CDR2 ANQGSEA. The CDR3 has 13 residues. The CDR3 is CSVDDRDSAEAFF.

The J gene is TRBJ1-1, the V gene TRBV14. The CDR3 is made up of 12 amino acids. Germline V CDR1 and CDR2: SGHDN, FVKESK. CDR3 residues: CASSPSTTEAFF.

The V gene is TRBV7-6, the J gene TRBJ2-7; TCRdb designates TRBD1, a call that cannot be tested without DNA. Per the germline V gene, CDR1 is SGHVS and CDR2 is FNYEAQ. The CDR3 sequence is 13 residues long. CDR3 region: CASSIPGYYEQYF.

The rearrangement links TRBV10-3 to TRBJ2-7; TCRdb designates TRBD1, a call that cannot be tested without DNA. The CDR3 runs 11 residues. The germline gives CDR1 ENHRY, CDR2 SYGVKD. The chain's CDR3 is CATQGSYEQYF.

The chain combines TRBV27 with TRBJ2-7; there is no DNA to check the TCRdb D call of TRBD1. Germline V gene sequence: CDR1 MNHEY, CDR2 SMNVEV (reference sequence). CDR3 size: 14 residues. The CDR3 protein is CASSTRDRSYEQYF.

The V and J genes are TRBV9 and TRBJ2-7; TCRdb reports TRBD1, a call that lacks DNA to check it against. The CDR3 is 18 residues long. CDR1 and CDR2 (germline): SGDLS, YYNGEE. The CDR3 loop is CASSPNPPGTGGAYEQYF.

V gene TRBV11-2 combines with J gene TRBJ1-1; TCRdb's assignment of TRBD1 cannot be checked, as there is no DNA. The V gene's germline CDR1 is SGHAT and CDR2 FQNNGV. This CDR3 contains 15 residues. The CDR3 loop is CASSFPTQGNTEAFF.

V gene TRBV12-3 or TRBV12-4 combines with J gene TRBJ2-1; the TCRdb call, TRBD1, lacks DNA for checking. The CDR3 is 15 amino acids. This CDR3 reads CASTLQGENYNEQFF.

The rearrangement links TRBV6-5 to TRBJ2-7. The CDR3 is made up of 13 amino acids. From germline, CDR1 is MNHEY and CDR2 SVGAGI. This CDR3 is CASSYSIGYEQYF.

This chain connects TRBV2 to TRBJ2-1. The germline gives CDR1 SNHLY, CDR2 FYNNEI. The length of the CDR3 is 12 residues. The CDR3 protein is CASSEVYNEQFF.

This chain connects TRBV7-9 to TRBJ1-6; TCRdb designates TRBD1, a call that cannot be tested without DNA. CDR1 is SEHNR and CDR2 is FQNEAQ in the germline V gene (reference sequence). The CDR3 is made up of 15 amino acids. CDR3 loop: CASSPPGTSGSPLHF.

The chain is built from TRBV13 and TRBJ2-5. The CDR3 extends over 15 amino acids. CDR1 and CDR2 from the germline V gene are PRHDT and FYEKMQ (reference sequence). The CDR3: CASSLGRGSTKTQYF. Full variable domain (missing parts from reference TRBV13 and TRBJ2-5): AAGVIQSPRHLIKEKRETATLKCYPIPRHDTVYWYQQGPGQDPQFLISFYEKMQSDKGSIPDRFSAQQFSDYHSELNMSSLELGDSALYFCASSLGRGSTKTQYFGPGTRLLVL.

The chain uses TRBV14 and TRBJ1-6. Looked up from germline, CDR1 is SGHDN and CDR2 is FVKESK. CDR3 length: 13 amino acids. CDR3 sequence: CASSPIDNSPLHF.

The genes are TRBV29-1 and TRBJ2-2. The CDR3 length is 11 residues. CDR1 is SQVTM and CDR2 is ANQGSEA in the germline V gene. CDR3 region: CSVDKAGELFF.

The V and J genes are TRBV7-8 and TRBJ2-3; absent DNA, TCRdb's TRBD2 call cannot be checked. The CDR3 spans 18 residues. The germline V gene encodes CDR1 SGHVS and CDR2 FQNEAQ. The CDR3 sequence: CASSTPASSGDPADTQYF.

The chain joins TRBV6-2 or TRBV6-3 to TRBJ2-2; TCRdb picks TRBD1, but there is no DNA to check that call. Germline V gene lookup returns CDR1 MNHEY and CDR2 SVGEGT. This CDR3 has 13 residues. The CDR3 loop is CASRPLYTGELFF.

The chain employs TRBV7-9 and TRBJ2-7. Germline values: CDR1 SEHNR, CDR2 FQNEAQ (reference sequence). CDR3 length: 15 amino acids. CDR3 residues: CASSLVGAALYEQYF. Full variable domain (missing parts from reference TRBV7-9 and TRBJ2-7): DTGVSQNPRHKITKRGQNVTFRCDPISEHNRLYWYRQTLGQGPEFLTYFQNEAQLEKSRLLSDRFSAERPKGSFSTLEIQRTEQGDSAMYLCASSLVGAALYEQYFGPGTRLTVT.

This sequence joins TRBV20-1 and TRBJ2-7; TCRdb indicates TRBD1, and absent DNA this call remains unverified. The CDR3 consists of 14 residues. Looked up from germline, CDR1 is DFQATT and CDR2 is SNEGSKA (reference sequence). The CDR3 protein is CSAYPGTVNYEQYF.

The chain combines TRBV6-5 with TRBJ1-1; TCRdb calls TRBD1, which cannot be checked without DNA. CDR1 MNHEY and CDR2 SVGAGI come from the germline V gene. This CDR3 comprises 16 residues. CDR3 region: CASSYSMRQGRTEAFF.

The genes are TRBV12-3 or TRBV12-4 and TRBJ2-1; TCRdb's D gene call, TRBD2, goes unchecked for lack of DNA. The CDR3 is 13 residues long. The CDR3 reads CASSFGGVNEQFF.

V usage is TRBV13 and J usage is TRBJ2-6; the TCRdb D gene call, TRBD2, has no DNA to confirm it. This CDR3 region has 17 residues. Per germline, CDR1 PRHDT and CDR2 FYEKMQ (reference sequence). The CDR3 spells CASSFDSLGSGANVLTF.